This T cell receptor (beta chain) was captured in a study of lymphopenia after photon versus proton radiotherapy. The CDR3 sequence is 15 residues long. V was cut by 7 bases and J by 7 bases, with 20 bases left in between. CDR1 is LNHDA, CDR2 SQIVND, per germline (reference sequence). Here immunoSEQ multiplex PCR was the method, and the copy in TCRdb shows in-frame clones only, minus some. This table holds over 35,000 clones, about 80% found once. Study-wide findings and caveats: Larger post-nadir TCR diversity loss correlated inversely with survival in deceased patients.

A remark on this clone: Antigen: not known.

This receptor was taken from a woman aged 65 to 85 with pancreatic cancer. The input for sequencing was peripheral blood, taken from a patient treated with proton-based radiotherapy. The chain links TRBV19 to TRBJ1-5; possible D gene TRBD1, 6 bases. The CDR3 sequence: CASTQGWGGQQPQHF. The CDR3 DNA follows: TGTGCCAGTACACAGGGATGGGGAGGCCAACAGCCCCAGCATTTT.